The next 16 T cell receptor beta chains were all read from a single sample in a study of monozygotic twins with inflammatory bowel disease. Following a re-call of the 5' RACE reads, TCRdb has one entry per CDR3 protein and lacks DNA. This sample's table reports about 160,000 distinct CDR3 sequences. The sample consisted of blood. These receptors came from a human donor with ulcerative colitis or Crohn's disease, or a healthy co-twin of an affected twin (not recorded which).

V is TRBV27 and J is TRBJ1-5; the TCRdb D gene call, TRBD1, has no DNA to confirm it. The length of the CDR3 is 18 residues. Germline V lookup: CDR1 MNHEY, CDR2 SMNVEV (reference sequence). CDR3 amino acids: CASSPTGSQGYSNQPQHF.

The chain recombines TRBV12-3 or TRBV12-4 with TRBJ1-1; TCRdb returns TRBD1, unconfirmable since there is no DNA. The CDR3 spans 14 residues. The CDR3 protein is CASSFQGGETEAFF.

The CDR3 region is CATSDPPITDTQYF. V usage is TRBV24-1 and J usage is TRBJ2-3; TCRdb designates TRBD2, a call that cannot be tested without DNA. CDR1 is KGHDR and CDR2 is SFDVKD in the germline V gene. The CDR3 runs 14 residues.

The chain carries TRBV7-9 and TRBJ2-6; TCRdb indicates TRBD1, and absent DNA this call remains unverified. The length of the CDR3 is 16 residues. From germline, CDR1 is SEHNR and CDR2 FQNEAQ (reference sequence). CDR3 sequence reads: CASSTWRGPGANVLTF.

The gene calls are TRBV5-4 and TRBJ1-4; TCRdb gives TRBD1 as the D gene, but with no DNA this cannot be confirmed. The CDR3 runs 17 residues. Germline values: CDR1 SGHNT, CDR2 YYREEE (reference sequence). This CDR3 reads CASSPSGPGTGGEKLFF.

The rearrangement joins TRBV25-1 to TRBJ2-2; TCRdb returns TRBD2, unconfirmable since there is no DNA. Germline V gene sequence: CDR1 MGHDK, CDR2 SYGVNS. The CDR3 length is 15 residues. The CDR3 sequence is CASRLAGGRTGELFF.

V gene TRBV6-1 combines with J gene TRBJ2-1; TCRdb returns TRBD2, unconfirmable since there is no DNA. CDR1 and CDR2 from the germline V gene are MNHNS and SASEGT. This CDR3 region has 16 residues. The CDR3 spells CASSRTPLAGTWEQFF.

V is TRBV6-5 and J is TRBJ1-3; TCRdb gives TRBD1 as the D gene, but with no DNA this cannot be confirmed. Germline CDR1 MNHEY, CDR2 SVGAGI. The CDR3 contains 12 residues. CDR3 sequence reads: CASSTGGNTIYF.

This rearrangement joins TRBV20-1 to TRBJ2-1. Germline-derived CDR1 and CDR2 are DFQATT and SNEGSKA (reference sequence). The CDR3 has 14 residues. CDR3 loop: CSVEGQSSYNEQFF.

The rearrangement joins TRBV7-9 to TRBJ1-2. This CDR3 contains 13 residues. Germline values: CDR1 SEHNR, CDR2 FQNEAQ (reference sequence). This CDR3 reads CASSLQIFDGYTF.

The CDR3 reads CASSQRRADETQYF. The chain is built from TRBV14 and TRBJ2-5; the TCRdb D gene call, TRBD2, has no DNA to confirm it. Germline CDR1 is SGHDN and CDR2 is FVKESK. This CDR3 has 14 residues.

The V gene is TRBV19, the J gene TRBJ2-2. The CDR3 is 11 residues long. Germline loops: CDR1 LNHDA, CDR2 SQIVND (reference sequence). CDR3 sequence: CASSIPGELFF.

The chain recombines TRBV6-6 with TRBJ1-2. CDR1 MNHNY and CDR2 SVGAGI come from the germline V gene (reference sequence). The CDR3 has 14 residues. The CDR3 protein is CASSYSTQRDGYTF.

J is TRBJ1-5 and V is TRBV28. Germline CDR1 and CDR2: MDHEN and SYDVKM. The length of the CDR3 is 13 residues. The CDR3 region is CASSLGGVQPQHF.

The chain combines TRBV30 with TRBJ2-5; there is no DNA to check the TCRdb D call of TRBD1. The germline V gene encodes CDR1 GTSNPN and CDR2 SVGIG (reference sequence). This CDR3 comprises 12 residues. The CDR3 loop reads CAWTGGEETQYF.

The chain carries TRBV27 and TRBJ1-6; checking the TCRdb D call of TRBD1 is not possible without DNA. CDR3 length equals 18 residues. Per germline, CDR1 MNHEY and CDR2 SMNVEV (reference sequence). The CDR3 region is CASSSGTGVSSYNSPLHF.